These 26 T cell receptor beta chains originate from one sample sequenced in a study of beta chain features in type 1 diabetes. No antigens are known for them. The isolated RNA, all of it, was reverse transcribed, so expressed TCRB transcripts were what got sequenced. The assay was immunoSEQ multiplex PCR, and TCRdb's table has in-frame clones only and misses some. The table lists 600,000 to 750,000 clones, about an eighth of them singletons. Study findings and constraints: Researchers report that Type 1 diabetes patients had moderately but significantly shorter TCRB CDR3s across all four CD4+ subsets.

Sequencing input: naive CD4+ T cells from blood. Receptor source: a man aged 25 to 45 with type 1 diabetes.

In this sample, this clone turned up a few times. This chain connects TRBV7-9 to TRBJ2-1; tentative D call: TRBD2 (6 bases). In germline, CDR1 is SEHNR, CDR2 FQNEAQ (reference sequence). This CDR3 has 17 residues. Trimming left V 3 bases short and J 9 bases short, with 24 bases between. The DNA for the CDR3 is TGTGCCAGCAGCTTCTTAGCCTCCGGGACTCCAGGGACTGAGCAGTTCTTC. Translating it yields CASSFLASGTPGTEQFF.

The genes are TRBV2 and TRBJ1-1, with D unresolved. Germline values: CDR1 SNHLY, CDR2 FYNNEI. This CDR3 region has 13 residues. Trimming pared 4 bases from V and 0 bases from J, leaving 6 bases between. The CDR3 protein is CASSVGLNTEAFF. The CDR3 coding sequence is TGTGCCAGCAGTGTTGGCTTGAACACTGAAGCTTTCTTT.

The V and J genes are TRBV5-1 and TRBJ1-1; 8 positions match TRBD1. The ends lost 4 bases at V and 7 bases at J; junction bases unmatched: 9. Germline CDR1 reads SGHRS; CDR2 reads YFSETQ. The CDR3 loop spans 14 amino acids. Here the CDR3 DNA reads TGCGCCAGCAGCGCCTTGACAGGGGATCTTGAAGCTTTCTTT. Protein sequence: CASSALTGDLEAFF.

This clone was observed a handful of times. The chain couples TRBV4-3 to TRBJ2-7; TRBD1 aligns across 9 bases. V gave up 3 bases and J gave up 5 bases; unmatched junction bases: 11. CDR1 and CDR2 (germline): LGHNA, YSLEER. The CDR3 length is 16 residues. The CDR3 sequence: CASSQAGTGWGDEQYF. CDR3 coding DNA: TGCGCCAGCAGCCAGGCCGGGACAGGGTGGGGAGACGAGCAGTACTTC.

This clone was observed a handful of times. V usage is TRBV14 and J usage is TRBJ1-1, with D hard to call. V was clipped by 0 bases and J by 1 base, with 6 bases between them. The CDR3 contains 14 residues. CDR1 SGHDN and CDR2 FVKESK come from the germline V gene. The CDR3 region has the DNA TGTGCCAGCAGCCAAGATACCTCGAACACTGAAGCTTTCTTT. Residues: CASSQDTSNTEAFF.

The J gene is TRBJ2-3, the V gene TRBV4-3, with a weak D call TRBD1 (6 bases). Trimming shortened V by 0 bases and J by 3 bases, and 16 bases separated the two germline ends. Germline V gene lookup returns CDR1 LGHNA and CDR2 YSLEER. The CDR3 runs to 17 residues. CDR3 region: CASSQEGDRSGTDTQYF. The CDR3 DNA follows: TGCGCCAGCAGCCAAGAGGGCGACAGGAGCGGTACAGATACGCAGTATTTT.

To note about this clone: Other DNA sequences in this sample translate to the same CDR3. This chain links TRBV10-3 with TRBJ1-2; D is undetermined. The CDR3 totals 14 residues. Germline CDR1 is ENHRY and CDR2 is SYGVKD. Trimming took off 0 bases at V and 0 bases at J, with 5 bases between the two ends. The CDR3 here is CAISESPANYGYTF. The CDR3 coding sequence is TGTGCCATCAGTGAGTCCCCAGCTAACTATGGCTACACCTTC.

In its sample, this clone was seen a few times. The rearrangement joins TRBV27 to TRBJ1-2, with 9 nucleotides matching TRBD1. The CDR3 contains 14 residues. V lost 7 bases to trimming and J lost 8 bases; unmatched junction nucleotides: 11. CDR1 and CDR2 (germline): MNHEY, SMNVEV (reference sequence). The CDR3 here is CASTKTGTGYGYTF. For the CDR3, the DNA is TGTGCCAGCACCAAAACCGGGACAGGGTACGGCTACACCTTC.

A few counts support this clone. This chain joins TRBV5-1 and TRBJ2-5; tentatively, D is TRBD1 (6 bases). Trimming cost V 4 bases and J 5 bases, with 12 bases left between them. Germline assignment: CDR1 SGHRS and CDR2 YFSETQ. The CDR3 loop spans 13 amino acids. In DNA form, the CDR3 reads TGCGCCAGCAGCCCCACAGGGCTGGAGACCCAGTACTTC. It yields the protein CASSPTGLETQYF.

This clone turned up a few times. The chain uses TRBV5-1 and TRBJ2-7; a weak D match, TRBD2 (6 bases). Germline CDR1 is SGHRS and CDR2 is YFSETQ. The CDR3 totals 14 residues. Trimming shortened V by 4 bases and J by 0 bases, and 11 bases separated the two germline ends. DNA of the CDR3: TGCGCCAGCAGCCTGGGACTTGCCTCCTACGAGCAGTACTTC. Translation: CASSLGLASYEQYF.

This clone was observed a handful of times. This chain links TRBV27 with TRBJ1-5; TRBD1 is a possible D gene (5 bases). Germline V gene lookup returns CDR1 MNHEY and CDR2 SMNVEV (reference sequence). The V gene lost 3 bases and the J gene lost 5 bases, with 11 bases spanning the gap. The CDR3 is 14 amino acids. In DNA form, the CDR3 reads TGTGCCAGCAGTTTGGTCAGGGCCCATCAGCCCCAGCATTTT. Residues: CASSLVRAHQPQHF.

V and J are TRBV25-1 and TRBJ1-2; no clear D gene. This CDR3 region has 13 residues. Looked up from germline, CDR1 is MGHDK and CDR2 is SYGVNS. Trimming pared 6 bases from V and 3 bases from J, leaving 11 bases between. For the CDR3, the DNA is TGTGCCAGCAGCCCGGACGGATACTATGGCTACACCTTC. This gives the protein CASSPDGYYGYTF.

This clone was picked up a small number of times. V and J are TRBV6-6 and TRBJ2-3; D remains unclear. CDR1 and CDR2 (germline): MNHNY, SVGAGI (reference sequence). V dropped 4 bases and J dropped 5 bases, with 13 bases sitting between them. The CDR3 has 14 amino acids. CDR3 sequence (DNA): TGTGCCAGCAGTTCAACCTCATTTATAGATACGCAGTATTTT. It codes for CASSSTSFIDTQYF.

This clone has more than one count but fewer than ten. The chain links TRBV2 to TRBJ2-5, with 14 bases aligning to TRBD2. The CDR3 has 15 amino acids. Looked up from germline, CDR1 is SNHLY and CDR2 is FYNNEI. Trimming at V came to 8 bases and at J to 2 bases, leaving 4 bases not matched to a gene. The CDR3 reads CASGTSGGPQETQYF. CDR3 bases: TGTGCCAGCGGGACTAGCGGGGGACCACAAGAGACCCAGTACTTC.

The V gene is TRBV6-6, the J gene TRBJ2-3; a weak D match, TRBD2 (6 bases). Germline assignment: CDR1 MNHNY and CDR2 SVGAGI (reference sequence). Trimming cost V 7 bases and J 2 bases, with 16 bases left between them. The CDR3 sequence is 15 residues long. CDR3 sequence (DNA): TGTGCCAGCACATTTCGCCGGGGGACCACAGATACGCAGTATTTT. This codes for CASTFRRGTTDTQYF.

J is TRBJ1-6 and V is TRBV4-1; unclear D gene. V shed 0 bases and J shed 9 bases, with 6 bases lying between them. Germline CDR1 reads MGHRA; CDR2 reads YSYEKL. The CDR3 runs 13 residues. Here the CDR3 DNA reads TGCGCCAGCAGCCAAGAAGGCCTTTCACCCCTCCACTTT. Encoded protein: CASSQEGLSPLHF.

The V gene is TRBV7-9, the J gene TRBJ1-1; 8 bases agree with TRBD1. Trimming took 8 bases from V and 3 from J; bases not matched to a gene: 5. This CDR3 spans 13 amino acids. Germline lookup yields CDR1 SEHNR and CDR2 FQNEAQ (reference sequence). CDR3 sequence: CASHRGEYTEAFF. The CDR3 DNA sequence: TGTGCCAGCCACAGGGGGGAATACACTGAAGCTTTCTTT.

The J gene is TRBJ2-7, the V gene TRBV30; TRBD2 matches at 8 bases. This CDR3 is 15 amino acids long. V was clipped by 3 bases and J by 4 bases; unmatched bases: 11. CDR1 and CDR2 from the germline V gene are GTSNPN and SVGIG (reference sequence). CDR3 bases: TGTGCCTGGAGCCTCAATAGCGGGGTGGCTTACGAGCAGTACTTC. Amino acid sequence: CAWSLNSGVAYEQYF.

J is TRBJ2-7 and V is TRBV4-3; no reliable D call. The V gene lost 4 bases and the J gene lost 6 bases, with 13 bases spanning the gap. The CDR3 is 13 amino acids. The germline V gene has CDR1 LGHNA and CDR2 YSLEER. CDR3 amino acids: CASSPRVSLEQYF. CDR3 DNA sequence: TGCGCCAGCAGCCCCCGCGTCTCCCTCGAGCAGTACTTC.

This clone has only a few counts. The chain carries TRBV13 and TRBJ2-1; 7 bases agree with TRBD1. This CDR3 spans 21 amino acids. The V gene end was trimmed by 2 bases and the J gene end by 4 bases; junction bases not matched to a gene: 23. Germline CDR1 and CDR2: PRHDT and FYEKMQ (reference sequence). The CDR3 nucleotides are TGTGCCAGCAGCTTAAGGAGACAGGGCGGAGGTGTAAGGGCGGCTTACAATGAGCAGTTCTTC. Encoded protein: CASSLRRQGGGVRAAYNEQFF.

CDR3 nucleotides: TGCGCCAGCAGCCTGTTGGGTGGGGCCAAAAGCTCTGGAAACACCATATATTTT. It specifies CASSLLGGAKSSGNTIYF. V usage is TRBV4-3 and J usage is TRBJ1-3; TRBD1 is a possible D gene (5 bases). The CDR3 is 18 amino acids. Germline loops: CDR1 LGHNA, CDR2 YSLEER. The V gene lost 4 bases and the J gene lost 0 bases, with 19 bases spanning the gap.

As DNA, the CDR3 is TGTGCCAGCAGTGAAGATTTTCGGTCGGTCTACGAGCAGTACTTC. Translation: CASSEDFRSVYEQYF. The V gene is TRBV2, the J gene TRBJ2-7, with no clear D. Germline CDR1 reads SNHLY; CDR2 reads FYNNEI. The CDR3 totals 15 residues. V was cut by 1 base and J by 3 bases, with 13 bases left in between. Together with reference TRBV2 and TRBJ2-7, the CDR3 gives the full variable domain: EPEVTQTPSHQVTQMGQEVILRCVPISNHLYFYWYRQILGQKVEFLVSFYNNEISEKSEIFDDQFSVERPDGSNFTLKIRSTKLEDSAMYFCASSEDFRSVYEQYFGPGTRLTVT.

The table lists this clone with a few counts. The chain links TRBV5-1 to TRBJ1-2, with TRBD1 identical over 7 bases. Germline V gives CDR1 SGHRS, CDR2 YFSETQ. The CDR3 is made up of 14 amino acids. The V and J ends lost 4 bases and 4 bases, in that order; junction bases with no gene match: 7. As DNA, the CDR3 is TGCGCCAGCAGCCCGGGGACAGCCCTCTATGGCTACACCTTC. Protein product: CASSPGTALYGYTF.

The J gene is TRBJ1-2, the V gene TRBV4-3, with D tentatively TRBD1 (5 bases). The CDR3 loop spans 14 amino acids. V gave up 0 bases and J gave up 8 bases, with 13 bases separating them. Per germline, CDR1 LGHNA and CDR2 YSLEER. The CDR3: CASSQESSGHGYTF. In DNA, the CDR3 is TGCGCCAGCAGCCAAGAGAGTTCAGGGCACGGCTACACCTTC.

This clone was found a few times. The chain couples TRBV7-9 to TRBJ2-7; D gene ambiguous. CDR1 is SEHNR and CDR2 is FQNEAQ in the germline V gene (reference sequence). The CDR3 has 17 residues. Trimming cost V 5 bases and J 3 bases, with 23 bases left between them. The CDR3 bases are TGTGCCAGCAGCCCCGGTTCCGGGCTACAACCTCACTACGAGCAGTACTTC. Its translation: CASSPGSGLQPHYEQYF. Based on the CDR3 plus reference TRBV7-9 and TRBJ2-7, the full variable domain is DTGVSQNPRHKITKRGQNVTFRCDPISEHNRLYWYRQTLGQGPEFLTYFQNEAQLEKSRLLSDRFSAERPKGSFSTLEIQRTEQGDSAMYLCASSPGSGLQPHYEQYFGPGTRLTVT.

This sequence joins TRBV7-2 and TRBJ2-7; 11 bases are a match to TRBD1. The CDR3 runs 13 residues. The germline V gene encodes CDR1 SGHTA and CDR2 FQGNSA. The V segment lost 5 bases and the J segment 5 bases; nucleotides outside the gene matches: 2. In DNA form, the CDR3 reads TGTGCCAGCAGCCAGGGACAGGGGGACGAGCAGTACTTC. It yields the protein CASSQGQGDEQYF.